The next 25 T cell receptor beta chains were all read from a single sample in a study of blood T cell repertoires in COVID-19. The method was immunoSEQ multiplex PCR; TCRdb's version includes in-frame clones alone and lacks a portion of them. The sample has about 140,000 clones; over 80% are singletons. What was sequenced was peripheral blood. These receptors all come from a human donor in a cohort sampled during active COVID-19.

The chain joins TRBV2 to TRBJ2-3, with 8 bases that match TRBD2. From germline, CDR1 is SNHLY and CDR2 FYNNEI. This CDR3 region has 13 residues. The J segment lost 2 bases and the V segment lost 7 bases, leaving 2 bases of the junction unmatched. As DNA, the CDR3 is TGTGCCAGCACGGGGGGGTTCACAGATACGCAGTATTTT. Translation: CASTGGFTDTQYF.

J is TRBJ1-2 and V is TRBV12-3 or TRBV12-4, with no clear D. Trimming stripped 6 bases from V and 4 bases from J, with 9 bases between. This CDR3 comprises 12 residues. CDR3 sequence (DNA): TGTGCCAGCAGCTCCAGTGGCTATGGCTACACCTTC. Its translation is CASSSSGYGYTF.

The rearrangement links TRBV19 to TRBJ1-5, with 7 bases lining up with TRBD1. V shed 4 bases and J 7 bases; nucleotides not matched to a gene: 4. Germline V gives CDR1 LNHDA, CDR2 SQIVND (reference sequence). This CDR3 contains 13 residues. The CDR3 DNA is TGTGCCAGTAGTAAACAGGGGAACCAGCCCCAGCATTTT. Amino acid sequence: CASSKQGNQPQHF.

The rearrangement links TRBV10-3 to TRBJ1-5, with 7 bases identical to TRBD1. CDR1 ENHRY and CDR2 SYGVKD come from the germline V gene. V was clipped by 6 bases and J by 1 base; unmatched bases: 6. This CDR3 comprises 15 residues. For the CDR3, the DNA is TGTGCCATCAGCTTCGACAGGGCAAGCAATCAGCCCCAGCATTTT. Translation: CAISFDRASNQPQHF.

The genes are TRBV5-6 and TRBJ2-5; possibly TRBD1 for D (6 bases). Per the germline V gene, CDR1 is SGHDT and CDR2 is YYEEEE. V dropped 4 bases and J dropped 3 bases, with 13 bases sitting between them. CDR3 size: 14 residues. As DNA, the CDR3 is TGTGCCAGCAGCCCAGGGGTTATGGAAGAGACCCAGTACTTC. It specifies CASSPGVMEETQYF.

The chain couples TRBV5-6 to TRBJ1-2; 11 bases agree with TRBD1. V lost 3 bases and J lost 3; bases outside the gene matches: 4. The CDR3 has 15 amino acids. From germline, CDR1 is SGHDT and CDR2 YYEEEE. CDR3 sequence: CASSSGTGGYYGYTF. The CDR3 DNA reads TGTGCCAGCAGCTCCGGGACAGGGGGATACTATGGCTACACCTTC.

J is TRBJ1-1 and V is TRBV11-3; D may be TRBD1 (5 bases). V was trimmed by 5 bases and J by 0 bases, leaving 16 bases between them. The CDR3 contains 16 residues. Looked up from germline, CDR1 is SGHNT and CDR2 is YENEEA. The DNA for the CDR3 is TGTGCCAGCAGCCAAGGCGGGGCAGGGTTGAACACTGAAGCTTTCTTT. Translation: CASSQGGAGLNTEAFF.

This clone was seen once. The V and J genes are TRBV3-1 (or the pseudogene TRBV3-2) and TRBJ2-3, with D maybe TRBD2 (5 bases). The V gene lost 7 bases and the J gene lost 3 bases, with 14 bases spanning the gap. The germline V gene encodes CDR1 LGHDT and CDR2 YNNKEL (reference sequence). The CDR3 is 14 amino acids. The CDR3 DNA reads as TGTGCCAGCAAAGGAGCGGTCACGACAGATACGCAGTATTTT. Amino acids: CASKGAVTTDTQYF.

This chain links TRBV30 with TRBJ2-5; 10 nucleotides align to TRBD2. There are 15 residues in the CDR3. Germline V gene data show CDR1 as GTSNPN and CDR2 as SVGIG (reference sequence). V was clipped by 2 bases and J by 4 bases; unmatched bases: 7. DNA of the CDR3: TGTGCCTGGAGTCCCCTGGCTAGCGGGAGAGAGACCCAGTACTTC. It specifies CAWSPLASGRETQYF.

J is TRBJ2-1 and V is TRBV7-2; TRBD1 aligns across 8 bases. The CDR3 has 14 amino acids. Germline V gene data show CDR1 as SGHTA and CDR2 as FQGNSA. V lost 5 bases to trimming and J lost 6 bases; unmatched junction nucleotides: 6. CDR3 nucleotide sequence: TGTGCCAGCAGCCGGTGGACAGGGAGCAATGAGCAGTTCTTC. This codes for CASSRWTGSNEQFF.

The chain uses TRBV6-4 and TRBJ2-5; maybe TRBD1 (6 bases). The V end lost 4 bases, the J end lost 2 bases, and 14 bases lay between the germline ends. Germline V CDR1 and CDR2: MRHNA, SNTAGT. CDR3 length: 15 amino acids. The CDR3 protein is CASSVLPGQQETQYF. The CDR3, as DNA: TGTGCCAGCAGTGTTTTGCCGGGACAACAAGAGACCCAGTACTTC.

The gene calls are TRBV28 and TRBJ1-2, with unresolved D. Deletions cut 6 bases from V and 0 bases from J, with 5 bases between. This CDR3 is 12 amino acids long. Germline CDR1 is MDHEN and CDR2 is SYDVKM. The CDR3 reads CASRETNYGYTF. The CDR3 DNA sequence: TGTGCCAGCAGGGAGACTAACTATGGCTACACCTTC.

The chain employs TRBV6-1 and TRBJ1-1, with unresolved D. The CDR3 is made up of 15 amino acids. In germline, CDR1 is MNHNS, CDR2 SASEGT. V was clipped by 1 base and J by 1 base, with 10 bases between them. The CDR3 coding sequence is TGTGCCAGCAGTGAAGGACTACGGCAGAACACTGAAGCTTTCTTT. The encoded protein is CASSEGLRQNTEAFF.

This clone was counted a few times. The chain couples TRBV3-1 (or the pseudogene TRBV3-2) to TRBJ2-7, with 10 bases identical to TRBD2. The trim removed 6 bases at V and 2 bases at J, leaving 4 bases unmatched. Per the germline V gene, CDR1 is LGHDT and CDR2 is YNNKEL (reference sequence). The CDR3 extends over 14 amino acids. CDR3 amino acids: CASRLSGRTYEQYF. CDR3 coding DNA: TGTGCCAGCAGACTTAGCGGGAGGACCTACGAGCAGTACTTC.

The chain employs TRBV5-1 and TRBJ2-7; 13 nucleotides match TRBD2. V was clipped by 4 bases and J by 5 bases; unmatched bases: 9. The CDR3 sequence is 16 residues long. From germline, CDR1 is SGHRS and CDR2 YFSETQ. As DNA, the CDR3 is TGCGCCAGCAGCACCGGGACTAGCGGGATAAGTGACGAGCAGTACTTC. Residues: CASSTGTSGISDEQYF.

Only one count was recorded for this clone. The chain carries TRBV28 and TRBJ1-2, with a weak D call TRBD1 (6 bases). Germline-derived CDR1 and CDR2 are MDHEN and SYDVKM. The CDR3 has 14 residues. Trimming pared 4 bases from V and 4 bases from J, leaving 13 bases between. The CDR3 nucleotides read TGTGCCAGCAGTTCGACACAGGGCCTCTATGGCTACACCTTC. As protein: CASSSTQGLYGYTF.

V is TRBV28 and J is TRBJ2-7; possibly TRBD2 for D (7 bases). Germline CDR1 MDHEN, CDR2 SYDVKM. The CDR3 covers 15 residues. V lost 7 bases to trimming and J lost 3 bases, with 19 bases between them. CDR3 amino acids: CASTRDYRGGYEQYF. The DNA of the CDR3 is TGTGCCAGCACCAGGGACTATCGAGGGGGCTACGAGCAGTACTTC.

The CDR3 loop reads CASSQQGQGNTIYF. The CDR3 region has the DNA TGCGCCAGCAGCCAGCAGGGGCAGGGAAACACCATATATTTT. V is TRBV5-1 and J is TRBJ1-3, with a tentative D call TRBD1 (6 bases). V was cut by 4 bases and J by 4 bases, with 12 bases left in between. The CDR3 loop spans 14 amino acids. Germline V gene data show CDR1 as SGHRS and CDR2 as YFSETQ.

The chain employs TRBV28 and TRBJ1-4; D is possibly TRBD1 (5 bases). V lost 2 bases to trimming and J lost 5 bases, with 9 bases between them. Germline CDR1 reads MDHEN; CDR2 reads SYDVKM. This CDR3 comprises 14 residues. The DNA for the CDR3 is TGTGCCAGCAGTTTACTGGCAGGGAATGAAAAACTGTTTTTT. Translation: CASSLLAGNEKLFF.

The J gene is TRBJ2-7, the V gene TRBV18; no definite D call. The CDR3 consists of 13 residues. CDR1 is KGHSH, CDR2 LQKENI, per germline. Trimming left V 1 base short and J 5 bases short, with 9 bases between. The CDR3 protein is CASSPREKNEQYF. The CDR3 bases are TGTGCCAGCTCACCACGAGAAAAGAACGAGCAGTACTTC.

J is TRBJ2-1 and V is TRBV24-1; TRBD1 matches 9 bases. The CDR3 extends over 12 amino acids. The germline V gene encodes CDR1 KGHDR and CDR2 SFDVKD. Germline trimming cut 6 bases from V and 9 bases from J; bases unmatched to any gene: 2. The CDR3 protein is CATSTGGVEQFF. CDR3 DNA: TGTGCCACCAGTACAGGGGGCGTTGAGCAGTTCTTC.

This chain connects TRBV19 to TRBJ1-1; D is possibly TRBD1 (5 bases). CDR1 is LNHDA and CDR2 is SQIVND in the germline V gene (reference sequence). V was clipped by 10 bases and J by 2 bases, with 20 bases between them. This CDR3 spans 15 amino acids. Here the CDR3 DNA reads TGTGCCACTCGAGGCCAGGGTACAGTCAACACTGAAGCTTTCTTT. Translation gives CATRGQGTVNTEAFF.

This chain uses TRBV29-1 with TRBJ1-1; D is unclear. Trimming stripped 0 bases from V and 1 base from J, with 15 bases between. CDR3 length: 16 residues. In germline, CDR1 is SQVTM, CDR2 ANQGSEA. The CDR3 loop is CSVEDEEGNRNTEAFF. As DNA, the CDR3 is TGCAGCGTTGAAGATGAGGAGGGAAATCGGAACACTGAAGCTTTCTTT.

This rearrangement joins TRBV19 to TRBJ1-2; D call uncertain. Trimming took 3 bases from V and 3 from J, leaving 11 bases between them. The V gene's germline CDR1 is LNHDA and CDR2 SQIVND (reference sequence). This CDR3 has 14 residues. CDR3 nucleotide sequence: TGTGCCAGTAGTATTGAGGTAGATCACTATGGCTACACCTTC. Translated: CASSIEVDHYGYTF.

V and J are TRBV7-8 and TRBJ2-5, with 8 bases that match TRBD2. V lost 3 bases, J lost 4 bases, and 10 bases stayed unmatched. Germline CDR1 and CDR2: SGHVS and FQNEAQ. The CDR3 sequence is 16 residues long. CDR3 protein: CASSFLRGLAGETQYF. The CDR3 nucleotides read TGTGCCAGCAGCTTCCTCAGGGGTCTAGCGGGAGAGACCCAGTACTTC.